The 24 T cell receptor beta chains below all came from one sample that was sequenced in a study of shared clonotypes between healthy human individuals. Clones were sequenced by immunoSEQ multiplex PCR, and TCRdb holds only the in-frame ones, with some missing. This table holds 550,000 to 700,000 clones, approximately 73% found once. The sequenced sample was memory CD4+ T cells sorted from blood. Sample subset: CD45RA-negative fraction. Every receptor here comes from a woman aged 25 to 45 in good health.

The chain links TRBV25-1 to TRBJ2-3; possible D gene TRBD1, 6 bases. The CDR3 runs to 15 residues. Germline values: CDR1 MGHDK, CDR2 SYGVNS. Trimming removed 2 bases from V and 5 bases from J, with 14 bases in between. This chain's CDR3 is CASSEILGAGDTQYF. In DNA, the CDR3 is TGTGCCAGCAGTGAAATCTTGGGGGCCGGAGATACGCAGTATTTT.

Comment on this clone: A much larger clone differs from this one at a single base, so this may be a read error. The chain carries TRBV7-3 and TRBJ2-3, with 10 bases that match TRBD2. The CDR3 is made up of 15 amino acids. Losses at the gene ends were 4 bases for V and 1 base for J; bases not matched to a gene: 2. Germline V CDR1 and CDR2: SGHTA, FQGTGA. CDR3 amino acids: CASSSGTSGTDTQYF. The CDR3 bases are TGTGCCAGCAGCTCCGGGACTAGCGGCACAGATACGCAGTATTTT.

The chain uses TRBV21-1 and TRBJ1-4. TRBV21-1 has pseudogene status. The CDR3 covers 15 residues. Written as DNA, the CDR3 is TGTGCCAGCAGCAAAGCGAGGTGGGGTAATGAAAAACTGTTTTTT. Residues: CASSKARWGNEKLFF.

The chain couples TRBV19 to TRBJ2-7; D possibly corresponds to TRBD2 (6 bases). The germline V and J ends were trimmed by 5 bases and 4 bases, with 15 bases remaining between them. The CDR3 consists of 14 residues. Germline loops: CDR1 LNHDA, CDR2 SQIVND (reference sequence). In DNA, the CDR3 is TGTGCCAGTAGTTGGGACTGGACCACATACGAGCAGTACTTC. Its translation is CASSWDWTTYEQYF.

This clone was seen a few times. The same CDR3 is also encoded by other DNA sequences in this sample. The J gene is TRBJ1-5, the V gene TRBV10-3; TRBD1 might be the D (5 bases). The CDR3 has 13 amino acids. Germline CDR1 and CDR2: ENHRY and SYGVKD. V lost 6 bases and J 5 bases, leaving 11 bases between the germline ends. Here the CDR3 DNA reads TGTGCCATCAGCCGGGACGGGGATCAGCCCCAGCATTTT. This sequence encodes CAISRDGDQPQHF.

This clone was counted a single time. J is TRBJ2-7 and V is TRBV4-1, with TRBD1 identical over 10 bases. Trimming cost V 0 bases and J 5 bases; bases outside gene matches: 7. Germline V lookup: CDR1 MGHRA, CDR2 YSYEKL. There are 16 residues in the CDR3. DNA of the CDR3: TGCGCCAGCAGCCAAGATCGTGCGGGGACAGGGGACGAGCAGTACTTC. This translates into CASSQDRAGTGDEQYF.

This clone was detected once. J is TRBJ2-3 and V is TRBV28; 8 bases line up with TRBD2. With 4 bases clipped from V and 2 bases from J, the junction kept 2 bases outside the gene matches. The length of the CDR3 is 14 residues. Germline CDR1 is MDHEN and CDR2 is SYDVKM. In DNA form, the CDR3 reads TGTGCCAGCAGTTCGACTAGCGTCACAGATACGCAGTATTTT. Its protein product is CASSSTSVTDTQYF.

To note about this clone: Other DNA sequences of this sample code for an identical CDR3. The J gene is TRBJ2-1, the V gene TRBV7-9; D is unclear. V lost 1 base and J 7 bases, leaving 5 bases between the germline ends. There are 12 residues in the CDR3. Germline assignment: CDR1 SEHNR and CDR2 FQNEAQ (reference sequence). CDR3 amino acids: CASSLVGNEQFF. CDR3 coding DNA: TGTGCCAGCAGCTTAGTGGGTAATGAGCAGTTCTTC.

The CDR3 DNA follows: TGTGCCATCGGGGGACAGGGAGCTGGAAACACCATATATTTT. Encoded protein: CAIGGQGAGNTIYF. The chain uses TRBV10-3 and TRBJ1-3, with 9 bases that match TRBD1. V was clipped by 8 bases and J by 2 bases; unmatched bases: 4. The germline CDR1 and CDR2 sequences are ENHRY and SYGVKD. The CDR3 covers 14 residues.

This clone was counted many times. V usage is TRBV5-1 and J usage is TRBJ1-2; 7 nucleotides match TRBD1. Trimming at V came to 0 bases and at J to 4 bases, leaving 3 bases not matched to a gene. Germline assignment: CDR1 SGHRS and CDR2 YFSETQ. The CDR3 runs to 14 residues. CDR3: CASSLEGQFYGYTF. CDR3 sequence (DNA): TGCGCCAGCAGCTTGGAGGGACAGTTCTATGGCTACACCTTC.

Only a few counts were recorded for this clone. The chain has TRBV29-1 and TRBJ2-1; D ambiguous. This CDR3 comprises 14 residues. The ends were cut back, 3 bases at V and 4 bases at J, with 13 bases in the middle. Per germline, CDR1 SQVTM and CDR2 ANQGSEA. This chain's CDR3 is CSVDRQLRYNEQFF. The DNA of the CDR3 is TGCAGCGTTGATAGACAACTAAGGTACAATGAGCAGTTCTTC.

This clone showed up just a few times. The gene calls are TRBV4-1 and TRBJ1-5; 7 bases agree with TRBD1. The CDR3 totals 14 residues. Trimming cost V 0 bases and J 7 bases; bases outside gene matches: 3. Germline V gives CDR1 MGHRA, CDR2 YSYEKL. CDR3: CASSQEVGGQPQHF. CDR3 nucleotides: TGCGCCAGCAGCCAAGAGGTAGGGGGCCAGCCCCAGCATTTT.

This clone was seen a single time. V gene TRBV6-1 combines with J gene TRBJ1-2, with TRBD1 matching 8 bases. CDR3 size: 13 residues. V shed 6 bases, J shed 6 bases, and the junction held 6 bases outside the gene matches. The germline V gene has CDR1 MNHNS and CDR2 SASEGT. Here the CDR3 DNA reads TGTGCCAGCAGCTTAACAGGGGGAGATGGCTACACCTTC. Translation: CASSLTGGDGYTF.

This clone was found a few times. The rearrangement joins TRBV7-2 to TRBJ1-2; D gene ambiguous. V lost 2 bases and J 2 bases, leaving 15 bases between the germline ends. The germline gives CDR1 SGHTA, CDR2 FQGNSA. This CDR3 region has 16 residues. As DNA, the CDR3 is TGTGCCAGCAGCTTATCCCCCGGTAGGAGGAACTATGGCTACACCTTC. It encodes CASSLSPGRRNYGYTF.

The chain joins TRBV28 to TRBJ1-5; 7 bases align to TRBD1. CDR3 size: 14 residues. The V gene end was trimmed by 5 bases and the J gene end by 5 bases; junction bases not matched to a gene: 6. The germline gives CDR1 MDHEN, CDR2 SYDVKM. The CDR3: CASSEDRTYQPQHF. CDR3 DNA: TGTGCCAGCAGTGAGGACAGGACCTATCAGCCCCAGCATTTT.

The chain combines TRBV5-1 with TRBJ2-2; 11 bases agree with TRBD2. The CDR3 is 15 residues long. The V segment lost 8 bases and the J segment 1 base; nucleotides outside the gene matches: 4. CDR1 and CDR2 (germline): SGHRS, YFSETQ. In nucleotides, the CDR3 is TGCGCCAGTCAAGGGACTAGCGGGAACACCGGGGAGCTGTTTTTT. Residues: CASQGTSGNTGELFF.

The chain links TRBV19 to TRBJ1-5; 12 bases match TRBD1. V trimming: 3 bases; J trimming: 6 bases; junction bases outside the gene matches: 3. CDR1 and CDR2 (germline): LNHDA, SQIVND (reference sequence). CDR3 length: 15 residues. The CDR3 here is CASSMGQGATQPQHF. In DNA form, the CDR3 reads TGTGCCAGTAGTATGGGACAGGGGGCGACTCAGCCCCAGCATTTT.

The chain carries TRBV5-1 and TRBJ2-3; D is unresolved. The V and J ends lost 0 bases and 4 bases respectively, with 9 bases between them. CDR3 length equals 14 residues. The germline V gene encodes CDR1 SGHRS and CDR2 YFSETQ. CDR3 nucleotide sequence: TGCGCCAGCAGCTTGGAACCCGGTCCAGATACGCAGTATTTT. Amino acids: CASSLEPGPDTQYF.

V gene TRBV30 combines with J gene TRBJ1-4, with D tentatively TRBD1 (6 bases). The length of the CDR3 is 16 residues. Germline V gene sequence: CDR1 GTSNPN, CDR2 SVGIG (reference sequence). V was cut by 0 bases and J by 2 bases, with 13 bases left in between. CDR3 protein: CAWSVLGGATNEKLFF. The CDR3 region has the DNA TGTGCCTGGAGTGTACTGGGGGGCGCGACTAATGAAAAACTGTTTTTT.

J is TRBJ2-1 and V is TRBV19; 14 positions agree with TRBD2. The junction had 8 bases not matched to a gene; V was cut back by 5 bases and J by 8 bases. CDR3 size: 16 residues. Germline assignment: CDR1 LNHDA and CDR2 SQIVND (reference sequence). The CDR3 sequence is CASSSTGTSGSDEQFF. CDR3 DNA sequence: TGTGCCAGTAGTTCCACCGGGACTAGCGGGAGCGATGAGCAGTTCTTC.

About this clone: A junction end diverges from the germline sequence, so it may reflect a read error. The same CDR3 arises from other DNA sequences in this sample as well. The CDR3 loop reads CASSIGQANEKLFF. In nucleotides, the CDR3 is TGTGCTAGCAGTATCGGACAGGCGAATGAAAAACTGTTTTTT. The chain recombines TRBV6-5 with TRBJ1-4; 7 bases match TRBD1. In germline, CDR1 is MNHEY, CDR2 SVGAGI. CDR3 size: 14 residues.

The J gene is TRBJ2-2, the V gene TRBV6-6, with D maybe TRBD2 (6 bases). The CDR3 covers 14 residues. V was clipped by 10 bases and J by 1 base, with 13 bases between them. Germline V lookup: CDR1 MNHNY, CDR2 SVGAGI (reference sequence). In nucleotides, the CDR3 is TGTGCCACCGTAAAGGGAGGGAACACCGGGGAGCTGTTTTTT. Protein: CATVKGGNTGELFF.

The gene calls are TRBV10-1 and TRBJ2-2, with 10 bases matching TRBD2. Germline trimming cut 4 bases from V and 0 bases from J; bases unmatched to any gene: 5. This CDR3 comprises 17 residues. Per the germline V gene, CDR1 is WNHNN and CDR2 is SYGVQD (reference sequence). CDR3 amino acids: CASSASGRPPNTGELFF. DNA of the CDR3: TGCGCCAGCAGTGCTAGCGGGAGACCCCCGAACACCGGGGAGCTGTTTTTT.

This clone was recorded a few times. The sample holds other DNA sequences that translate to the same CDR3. CDR3 region: CASSIGATNEKLFF. In DNA, the CDR3 is TGTGCCAGTAGTATCGGTGCAACTAATGAAAAACTGTTTTTT. The gene calls are TRBV19 and TRBJ1-4; D unclear. The CDR3 extends over 14 amino acids. V was pared by 3 bases and J by 0 bases, with 5 bases between. Per germline, CDR1 LNHDA and CDR2 SQIVND (reference sequence).